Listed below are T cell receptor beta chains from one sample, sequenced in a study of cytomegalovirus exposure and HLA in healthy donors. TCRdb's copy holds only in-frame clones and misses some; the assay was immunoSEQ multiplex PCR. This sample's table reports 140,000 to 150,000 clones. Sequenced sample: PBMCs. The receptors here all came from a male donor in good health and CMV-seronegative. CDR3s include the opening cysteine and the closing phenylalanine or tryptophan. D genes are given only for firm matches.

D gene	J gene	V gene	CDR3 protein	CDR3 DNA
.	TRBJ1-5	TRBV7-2	CASSFRPSRAVNQPQHF	TGTGCCAGCAGCTTCCGTCCCAGCAGGGCCGTGAATCAGCCCCAGCATTTT
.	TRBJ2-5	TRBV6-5	CASSYSDRGPGETQYF	TGTGCCAGCAGTTACTCCGACAGAGGTCCTGGGGAGACCCAGTACTTC
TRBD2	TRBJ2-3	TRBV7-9	CASSGSTSGRLTDTQYF	TGTGCCAGCAGCGGATCAACTAGCGGGAGGTTAACAGATACGCAGTATTTT
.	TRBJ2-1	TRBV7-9	CASSFFDSYNEQFF	TGTGCCAGCAGCTTTTTCGACAGTTACAATGAGCAGTTCTTC
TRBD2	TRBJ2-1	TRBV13	CASSGRGLAGPAFSYNEQFF	TGTGCCAGCAGCGGAAGAGGACTAGCGGGGCCCGCATTCTCCTACAATGAGCAGTTCTTC
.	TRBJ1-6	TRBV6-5	CASSYRRQDNSPLHF	TGTGCCAGCAGTTACCGTAGGCAGGATAATTCACCCCTCCACTTT
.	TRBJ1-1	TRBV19	CASSRTGMGTEAFF	TGTGCCAGTAGTCGAACAGGGATGGGTACTGAAGCTTTCTTT
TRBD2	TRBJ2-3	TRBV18	CASSPLAGVSTDTQYF	TGTGCCAGCTCACCTCTAGCGGGGGTAAGCACAGATACGCAGTATTTT
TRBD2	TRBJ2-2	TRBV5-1	CASSWGLAGNTGELFF	TGCGCCAGCAGCTGGGGACTAGCGGGGAACACCGGGGAGCTGTTTTTT
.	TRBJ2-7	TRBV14	CASSEAGKLIYEQYF	TGTGCCAGCAGCGAAGCAGGGAAGCTTATCTACGAGCAGTACTTC
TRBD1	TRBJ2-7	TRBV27	CASSLSRQGAGEQYF	TGTGCCAGCAGTTTATCACGACAGGGGGCTGGCGAGCAGTACTTC
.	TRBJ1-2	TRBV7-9	CASRSQDGYTF	TGTGCCAGCAGATCGCAGGATGGCTACACCTTC
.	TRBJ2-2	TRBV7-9	CASSSGGLAGELFF	TGTGCCAGCAGCTCTGGGGGGTTGGCCGGGGAGCTGTTTTTT
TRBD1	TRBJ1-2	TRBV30	CAWSTRQGADGYTF	TGTGCCTGGTCAACGAGACAGGGGGCCGATGGCTACACCTTC
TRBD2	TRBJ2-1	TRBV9	CASSVVEGLAEQFF	TGTGCCAGCAGCGTAGTTGAGGGACTAGCGGAGCAGTTCTTC
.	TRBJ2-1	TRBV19	CASSIDRADSQFF	TGTGCCAGTAGTATAGATAGGGCGGACTCGCAGTTCTTC